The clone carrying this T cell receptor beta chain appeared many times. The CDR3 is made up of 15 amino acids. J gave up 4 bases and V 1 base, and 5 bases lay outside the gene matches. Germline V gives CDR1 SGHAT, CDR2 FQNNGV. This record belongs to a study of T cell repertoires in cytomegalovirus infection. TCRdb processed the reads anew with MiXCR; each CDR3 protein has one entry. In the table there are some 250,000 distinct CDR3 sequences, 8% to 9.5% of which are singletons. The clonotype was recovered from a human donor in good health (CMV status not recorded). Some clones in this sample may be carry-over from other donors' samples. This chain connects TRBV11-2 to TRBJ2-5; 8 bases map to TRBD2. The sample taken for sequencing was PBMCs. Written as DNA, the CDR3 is TGTGCCAGCAGCTTAGTCACGGGAGGGGGAGAGACCCAGTACTTC. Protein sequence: CASSLVTGGGETQYF.